This TCR beta chain was retrieved from a study of T cell responses to AZD1222 COVID-19 vaccine. Overall study results and limits: Distributed over spike, vaccine-associated CD4 TCRs predominated at 160-218 and 743-854. Donors were mostly white British, more females; clonal diversity possibly underestimated.

Germline V gene data show CDR1 as SEHNR and CDR2 as FQNEAQ (reference sequence). V lost 7 bases to trimming and J lost 1 base, with 13 bases between them. This CDR3 has 14 amino acids. Of note for this clone: Its target is unknown.

Some clones are missing from TCRdb's copy, which holds only in-frame ones; the method was immunoSEQ multiplex PCR. The sample gives more than 95,000 clones, roughly 88% of which show up once; around 2.3% is in the top ten. The chain links TRBV7-9 to TRBJ1-1; D possibly corresponds to TRBD1 (5 bases). The source of this sequence is an adult in good health. This material consisted of peripheral blood, taken on day 0 of AZD1222 vaccination. The CDR3 sequence: CASMITGGNTEAFF. The CDR3 region has the DNA TGTGCCAGCATGATAACCGGGGGGAACACTGAAGCTTTCTTT.